Below are 9 T cell receptor beta chains sequenced from a single sample in a study of T cell changes during pregnancy in multiple sclerosis (dated by TCRdb to the late 2010s). Library preparation was by the immunoSEQ multiplex PCR assay. Held by TCRdb, this immuneACCESS table contains in-frame sequences only and omits some clones. Under half of the omission traces to an unresolved V gene where checked; the cause of the rest is unknown. Across this sample there are about 61,000 clones, with nearly 90% seen only once. Over 1.5% of the sample rests with the top ten. Sequenced material: peripheral blood, taken in the first trimester of pregnancy. The receptors derive from a female donor with multiple sclerosis, enrolled in a pregnancy study.

The chain joins TRBV7-2 to TRBJ2-2, with TRBD2 matching 7 bases. This CDR3 region has 16 residues. Unmatched junction bases numbered 7, after V lost 5 bases and J lost 1 base. The germline CDR1 and CDR2 sequences are SGHTA and FQGNSA. This CDR3 reads CASSKSSGQNTGELFF. CDR3 DNA: TGTGCCAGCAGCAAATCTAGCGGACAGAACACCGGGGAGCTGTTTTTT.

J is TRBJ2-7 and V is TRBV7-6; D is possibly TRBD2 (5 bases). Germline lookup yields CDR1 SGHVS and CDR2 FNYEAQ. Trimming removed 2 bases from V and 0 bases from J, with 8 bases in between. This CDR3 contains 14 residues. CDR3 loop: CASSLQGSSYEQYF. As DNA, the CDR3 is TGTGCCAGCAGCTTACAAGGGAGCTCCTACGAGCAGTACTTC. The whole variable domain, filled in from reference TRBV7-6 and TRBJ2-7, reads GAGVSQSPRYKVTKRGQDVALRCDPISGHVSLYWYRQALGQGPEFLTYFNYEAQQDKSGLPNDRFSAERPEGSISTLTIQRTEQRDSAMYRCASSLQGSSYEQYFGPGTRLTVT.

The chain uses TRBV27 and TRBJ2-7; perhaps TRBD1 as D (7 bases). This CDR3 contains 15 residues. V gave up 2 bases and J gave up 6 bases, with 17 bases separating them. CDR1 is MNHEY and CDR2 is SMNVEV in the germline V gene (reference sequence). CDR3 sequence reads: CASSLGGGVWSEQYF. CDR3 coding DNA: TGTGCCAGCAGTTTAGGAGGGGGCGTGTGGAGCGAGCAGTACTTC.

The genes are TRBV4-1 and TRBJ2-7; TRBD2 might be the D (5 bases). The CDR3 totals 15 residues. Trimming stripped 7 bases from V and 0 bases from J, with 16 bases between. Germline V CDR1 and CDR2: MGHRA, YSYEKL. This CDR3 is CASTGGAGSSYEQYF. The CDR3 nucleotides read TGCGCCAGCACCGGAGGTGCTGGGAGCTCCTACGAGCAGTACTTC.

The sample holds a few counts of this clone. The chain combines TRBV2 with TRBJ1-1; 7 bases align to TRBD1. This CDR3 is 15 amino acids long. The germline V gene has CDR1 SNHLY and CDR2 FYNNEI. The V segment lost 4 bases and the J segment 1 base; nucleotides outside the gene matches: 6. CDR3 nucleotide sequence: TGTGCCAGCAGTGCCGGGACAGTCAGGAACACTGAAGCTTTCTTT. Amino acids: CASSAGTVRNTEAFF.

The chain uses TRBV7-8 and TRBJ2-7; 12 bases match TRBD2. This CDR3 is 17 amino acids long. Per germline, CDR1 SGHVS and CDR2 FQNEAQ. J gave up 5 bases and V 5 bases, and 13 bases lay outside the gene matches. CDR3 bases: TGTGCCAGCAGCACTGAAAGACTAGCGGGAGTTATCCACGAGCAGTACTTC. This codes for CASSTERLAGVIHEQYF.

This chain joins TRBV6-1 and TRBJ2-7, with 7 bases aligning to TRBD1. V dropped 6 bases and J dropped 4; count of bases not matched to a gene: 12. CDR3 length: 15 amino acids. Germline lookup yields CDR1 MNHNS and CDR2 SASEGT. The CDR3 coding sequence is TGTGCCAGCAGCGAGAGGGACAGCTTAGCTTACGAGCAGTACTTC. It is translated as CASSERDSLAYEQYF.

J is TRBJ2-1 and V is TRBV29-1, with TRBD2 identical over 15 bases. With 4 bases clipped from V and 3 bases from J, the junction kept 4 bases outside the gene matches. This CDR3 is built from 16 residues. Germline CDR1 is SQVTM and CDR2 is ANQGSEA. In DNA form, the CDR3 reads TGCAGCGTTGGCGGGACTAGCGGGAGGTTCTACAATGAGCAGTTCTTC. Its protein is CSVGGTSGRFYNEQFF.

The V call is TRBV25-1, the J call TRBJ1-4; TRBD1 is a possible D gene (6 bases). Trimming took 8 bases from V and 10 from J, leaving 20 bases between them. Germline CDR1 MGHDK, CDR2 SYGVNS. The CDR3 is made up of 14 amino acids. In DNA, the CDR3 is TGTGCCAGCTCAAGTACGGGGACATCTGGAAAACTGTTTTTT. Residues: CASSSTGTSGKLFF.